The 11 T cell receptor beta chains below all came from one sample that was sequenced in a study of neurological immune-mediated disorders. TCRdb reanalysed the 5' RACE reads using MiXCR and keeps one entry per CDR3 protein. Of 45,000 to 60,000 distinct CDR3 sequences listed, roughly 2.5% were seen once; the top ten hold 3%. The specimen was PBMCs. The receptors were sampled from a man aged 45 to 65 with multiple sclerosis.

This clonotype was seen at least ten times. This chain joins TRBV20-1 and TRBJ2-4; 12 nucleotides agree with TRBD2. V was clipped by 5 bases and J by 6 bases; unmatched bases: 11. This CDR3 region has 16 residues. CDR1 is DFQATT, CDR2 SNEGSKA, per germline (reference sequence). CDR3 amino acids: CSASLPSGGATNIQYF. The CDR3 nucleotides read TGCAGTGCTTCCCTCCCTAGCGGGGGGGCGACAAACATTCAGTACTTC.

This clonotype was found many times. The chain couples TRBV20-1 to TRBJ1-3, with D unresolved. The CDR3 runs to 15 residues. V lost 0 bases, J lost 0 bases, and 9 bases lay in between. Germline V gene sequence: CDR1 DFQATT, CDR2 SNEGSKA (reference sequence). The CDR3 DNA follows: TGCAGTGCTAGAGATGCGGCTGCCTCTGGAAACACCATATATTTT. Protein sequence: CSARDAAASGNTIYF.

This clonotype was seen many times. V is TRBV5-1 and J is TRBJ2-4; D is perhaps TRBD2 (6 bases). Looked up from germline, CDR1 is SGHRS and CDR2 is YFSETQ. The CDR3 sequence is 15 residues long. Trimming took 4 bases from V and 8 from J, leaving 19 bases between them. The CDR3 region is CASSPIRGGDHIQYF. Written as DNA, the CDR3 is TGCGCCAGCAGCCCCATAAGGGGAGGTGATCACATTCAGTACTTC.

This clonotype has a count of ten or more. This chain joins TRBV5-8 and TRBJ1-5; possibly TRBD1 for D (5 bases). Trimming stripped 0 bases from V and 2 bases from J, with 9 bases between. CDR3 length: 15 amino acids. Per germline, CDR1 SGHTS and CDR2 YDEGEE. The CDR3 loop reads CASSLAVGGNQPQHF. CDR3 DNA: TGTGCCAGCAGCTTGGCCGTGGGGGGCAATCAGCCCCAGCATTTT.

This clonotype was recorded many times. The rearrangement joins TRBV7-7 to TRBJ2-5; 11 bases are a match to TRBD1. Trimming at V came to 2 bases and at J to 6 bases, leaving 5 bases not matched to a gene. The CDR3 totals 15 residues. The germline V gene encodes CDR1 SSHAT and CDR2 FNYEAQ (reference sequence). This chain's CDR3 is CASSLSGTGGQTQYF. DNA for the CDR3: TGTGCCAGCAGCTTATCCGGGACAGGGGGACAGACCCAGTACTTC.

This clonotype was found many times. This rearrangement joins TRBV27 to TRBJ1-5; D possibly corresponds to TRBD1 (6 bases). Germline lookup yields CDR1 MNHEY and CDR2 SMNVEV (reference sequence). The CDR3 sequence is 15 residues long. V was clipped by 7 bases and J by 1 base, with 14 bases between them. CDR3 loop: CASKARGGSNQPQHF. The CDR3 region has the DNA TGTGCCAGCAAAGCCAGGGGTGGGAGCAATCAGCCCCAGCATTTT.

This clonotype was found many times. This chain uses TRBV20-1 with TRBJ2-7; TRBD2 matches at 10 bases. Per germline, CDR1 DFQATT and CDR2 SNEGSKA (reference sequence). The CDR3 totals 15 residues. V shed 0 bases, J shed 6 bases, and the junction held 8 bases outside the gene matches. This CDR3 reads CSARDFLAGVAEQYF. The CDR3 nucleotides are TGCAGTGCTAGAGATTTTCTAGCGGGGGTAGCCGAGCAGTACTTC.

This clonotype has ten or more counts. The chain has TRBV20-1 and TRBJ1-2; no reliable D call. The length of the CDR3 is 14 residues. Looked up from germline, CDR1 is DFQATT and CDR2 is SNEGSKA (reference sequence). Trimming pared 0 bases from V and 5 bases from J, leaving 13 bases between. The CDR3 spells CSARDPGNGYGYTF. The CDR3 nucleotides are TGCAGTGCTAGAGATCCCGGGAATGGATATGGCTACACCTTC.

Ten or more counts support this clonotype. The chain recombines TRBV11-2 with TRBJ2-3; D may be TRBD2 (7 bases). Looked up from germline, CDR1 is SGHAT and CDR2 is FQNNGV. CDR3 size: 16 residues. V lost 5 bases and J 7 bases, leaving 22 bases between the germline ends. In nucleotides, the CDR3 is TGTGCCAGCAGCCCCATTGGGGGGGCGGGGTCGTATACGCAGTATTTT. Its protein product is CASSPIGGAGSYTQYF.

Concerning this clonotype itself: At one of its ends the junction is not consistent with the germline gene, which may arise from a read error. The chain is built from TRBV3-1 and TRBJ1-1; a weak D match, TRBD1 (5 bases). Germline assignment: CDR1 LGHDT and CDR2 YNNKEL (reference sequence). This CDR3 spans 12 amino acids. CDR3 sequence (DNA): TGTGACAGCAGCAAAGATAAAAGGGGAGCTTTCTTT. The encoded protein is CDSSKDKRGAFF. The complete variable domain, with remaining parts taken from reference TRBV3-1 and TRBJ1-1, reads DTAVSQTPKYLVTQMGNDKSIKCEQNLGHDTMYWYKQDSKKFLKIMFSYNNKELIINETVPNRFSPKSPDKAHLNLHINSLELGDSAVYFCDSSKDKRGAFFGQGTRLTVV.

This clonotype was counted at least ten times. DNA of the CDR3: TGTGCCAGCAGTAGGAGGGGACAAGAGACCCAGTACTTC. It yields the protein CASSRRGQETQYF. The rearrangement links TRBV6-5 to TRBJ2-5; tentatively, D is TRBD2 (6 bases). From germline, CDR1 is MNHEY and CDR2 SVGAGI. With 5 bases removed from V and 2 bases from J, the gap between germline ends came to 9 bases. This CDR3 has 13 residues.